This T cell receptor (beta chain) was identified in a study of T cell changes during pregnancy in multiple sclerosis. V was pared by 7 bases and J by 3 bases, with 6 bases of the junction left unmatched. CDR3 length equals 15 residues. The germline CDR1 and CDR2 sequences are SNHLY and FYNNEI. Libraries were prepared by immunoSEQ multiplex PCR; TCRdb keeps only in-frame clonotypes and omits some of them. This sample has tens of thousands of clones, with just over 90% found just once. J is TRBJ2-5 and V is TRBV2; 12 positions match TRBD2. The sample consisted of CD4+ T cells from peripheral blood mononuclear cells, taken in the second trimester of pregnancy. This sequence originates from a female donor with multiple sclerosis, enrolled in a pregnancy study. The CDR3 loop reads CASNWGLAGKETQYF. CDR3 nucleotide sequence: TGTGCCAGCAACTGGGGACTAGCGGGCAAAGAGACCCAGTACTTC.